This T cell receptor beta chain was observed in a study of control samples from healthy donors and cancer patients. CDR3 length equals 13 residues. Germline CDR1 SNHLY, CDR2 FYNNEI. Deletions cut 7 bases from V and 6 bases from J, with 13 bases between. The table lists this clone with a few counts. Profiling relied on immunoSEQ multiplex PCR, and the TCRdb table lists in-frame clones only, not all of them. Of some 76,000 clones listed, 89% were seen once; the top ten hold approximately 8.8%. The receptor was isolated from a woman in her 50s with colorectal cancer. The chain joins TRBV2 to TRBJ1-5, with unresolved D. Sequenced material: PBMCs. The CDR3 DNA reads as TGTGCCAGCAAGTACGGAGGCCCTCAGCCCCAGCATTTT. Translating it yields CASKYGGPQPQHF.